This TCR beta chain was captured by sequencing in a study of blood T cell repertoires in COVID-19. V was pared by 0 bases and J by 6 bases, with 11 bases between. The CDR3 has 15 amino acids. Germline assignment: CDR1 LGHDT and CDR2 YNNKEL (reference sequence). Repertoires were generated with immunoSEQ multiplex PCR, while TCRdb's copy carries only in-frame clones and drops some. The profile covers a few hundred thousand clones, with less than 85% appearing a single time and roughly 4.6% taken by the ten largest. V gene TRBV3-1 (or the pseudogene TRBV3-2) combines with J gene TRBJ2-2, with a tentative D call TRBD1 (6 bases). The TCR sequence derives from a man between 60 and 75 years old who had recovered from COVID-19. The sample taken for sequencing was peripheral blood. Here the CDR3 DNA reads TGTGCCAGCAGCCAAGAATTTTCAGGGGCCGGGGAGCTGTTTTTT. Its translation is CASSQEFSGAGELFF.